Below, 4 T cell receptor beta chains from the same sample are listed, as sequenced in a study of shared clonotypes between healthy human individuals. Data came from immunoSEQ multiplex PCR; TCRdb stores just in-frame clones and leaves some out. This sample has 2,500,000 or so clones, with over 85% found just once. What was sequenced was naive CD4+ T cells from PBMCs. Described subset: CD45RA+ positively selected. Every receptor here comes from a man between 18 and 35 years old in good health. Some clones in this sample may be carry-over from other donors' samples.

The V call is TRBV6-5, the J call TRBJ2-1, with 11 bases aligning to TRBD2. This CDR3 has 16 residues. Germline CDR1 is MNHEY and CDR2 is SVGAGI. The V segment lost 2 bases and the J segment 7 bases; nucleotides outside the gene matches: 7. Here the CDR3 DNA reads TGTGCCAGCAGTTACCTTAGCGGGAGGGGGAGGAATGAGCAGTTCTTC. It specifies CASSYLSGRGRNEQFF.

The CDR3 coding sequence is TGTGCCAGCAGCCAAGAGGGTTACTACGAGCAGTACTTC. It translates to CASSQEGYYEQYF. The gene calls are TRBV4-2 and TRBJ2-7; D remains unclear. The V end lost 0 bases, the J end lost 3 bases, and 6 bases lay between the germline ends. Germline V gene data show CDR1 as LGHNA and CDR2 as YNFKEQ. The CDR3 loop spans 13 amino acids.

The chain has TRBV7-9 and TRBJ2-1; D is unresolved. Germline values: CDR1 SEHNR, CDR2 FQNEAQ (reference sequence). Between the trimmed V and J ends, which lost 5 bases and 5 bases, there was a span of 10 bases. CDR3 length: 13 amino acids. For the CDR3, the DNA is TGTGCCAGCAGCCCCCGGGCCGACAATGAGCAGTTCTTC. As protein: CASSPRADNEQFF. Full variable domain (missing parts from reference TRBV7-9 and TRBJ2-1): DTGVSQNPRHKITKRGQNVTFRCDPISEHNRLYWYRQTLGQGPEFLTYFQNEAQLEKSRLLSDRFSAERPKGSFSTLEIQRTEQGDSAMYLCASSPRADNEQFFGPGTRLTVL.

This chain links TRBV10-3 with TRBJ1-5, with TRBD1 identical over 8 bases. The CDR3 spans 16 residues. J gave up 0 bases and V 1 base, and 2 bases lay outside the gene matches. CDR1 and CDR2 (germline): ENHRY, SYGVKD. CDR3 coding DNA: TGTGCCATCAGTGAGTTACAGGGGGGTAGCAATCAGCCCCAGCATTTT. Encoded protein: CAISELQGGSNQPQHF.